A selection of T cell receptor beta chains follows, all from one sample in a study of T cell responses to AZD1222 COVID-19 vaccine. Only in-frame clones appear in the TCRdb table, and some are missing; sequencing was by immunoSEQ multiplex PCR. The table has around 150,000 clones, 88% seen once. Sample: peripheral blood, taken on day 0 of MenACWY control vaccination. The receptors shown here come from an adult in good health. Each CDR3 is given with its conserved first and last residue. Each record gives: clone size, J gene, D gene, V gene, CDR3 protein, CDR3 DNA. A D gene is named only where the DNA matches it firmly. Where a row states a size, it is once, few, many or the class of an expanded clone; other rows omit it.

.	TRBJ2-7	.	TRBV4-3	CASSQKARQGDHEQYF	TGCGCCAGCAGCCAAAAAGCGCGGCAGGGAGACCACGAGCAGTACTTC
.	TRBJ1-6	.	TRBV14	CASSQDESRTAGKSPLHF	TGTGCCAGCAGCCAAGATGAAAGTCGGACGGCGGGGAAGTCACCCCTCCACTTT
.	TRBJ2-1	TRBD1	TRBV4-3	CASSQDGQGAIISSYNEQFF	TGCGCCAGCAGCCAAGACGGACAGGGGGCGATTATTAGCTCCTACAATGAGCAGTTCTTC
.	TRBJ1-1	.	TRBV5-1	CASSLVPGGTEAFF	TGCGCCAGCAGCTTGGTGCCGGGTGGCACTGAAGCTTTCTTT
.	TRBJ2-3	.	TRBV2	CASQRGHFTDTQYF	TGTGCCAGCCAGCGGGGACACTTCACAGATACGCAGTATTTT
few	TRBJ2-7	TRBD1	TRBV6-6	CASSPRRRQGVFYEQYF	TGTGCCAGCAGTCCCCGGAGGAGGCAGGGGGTGTTCTACGAGCAGTACTTC
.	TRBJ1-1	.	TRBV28	CASNSAGKNTEAFF	TGTGCCAGCAATTCGGCAGGGAAGAACACTGAAGCTTTCTTT
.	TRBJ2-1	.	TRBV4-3	CASSQDLIGRGASYNEQFF	TGCGCCAGCAGCCAAGATCTGATAGGAAGAGGGGCCTCCTACAATGAGCAGTTCTTC
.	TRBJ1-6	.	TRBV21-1	CASSIVEPPEDNSPLHF	TGTGCCAGCAGCATCGTGGAACCACCAGAAGATAATTCACCCCTCCACTTT
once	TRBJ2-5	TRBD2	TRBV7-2	CASSTGLAGVETQYF	TGTGCCAGCAGCACGGGACTAGCGGGAGTAGAGACCCAGTACTTC
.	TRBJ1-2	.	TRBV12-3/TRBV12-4	CASSLERGYTF	TGTGCCAGCAGTTTAGAGCGTGGCTACACCTTC
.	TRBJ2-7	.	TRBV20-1	CSARADGEQYF	TGCAGTGCCAGAGCGGACGGGGAGCAGTACTTC
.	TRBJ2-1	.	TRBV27	CASSLSSRSSYNEQFF	TGTGCCAGCAGTTTATCGTCTAGGAGCTCCTACAATGAGCAGTTCTTC
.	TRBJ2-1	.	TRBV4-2	CASSQDRWAGPNEQFF	TGTGCCAGCAGCCAAGATAGGTGGGCGGGACCCAATGAGCAGTTCTTC
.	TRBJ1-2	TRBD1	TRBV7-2	CASSARTGLYFYGYTF	TGTGCCAGCAGCGCGCGGACAGGGCTTTATTTCTATGGCTACACCTTC
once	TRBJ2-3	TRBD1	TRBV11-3	CASRPPTGQGDTQYF	TGTGCCAGCAGACCCCCTACGGGACAGGGGGATACGCAGTATTTT
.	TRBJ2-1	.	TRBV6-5	CASTAMDEQFF	TGTGCCAGCACCGCCATGGATGAGCAGTTCTTC
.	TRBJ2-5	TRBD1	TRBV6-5	CASSLDRHQETQYF	TGTGCCAGCAGCTTGGACAGGCACCAAGAGACCCAGTACTTC
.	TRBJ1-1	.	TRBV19	CASSTGPNTEAFF	TGTGCCAGTAGTACGGGCCCTAACACTGAAGCTTTCTTT
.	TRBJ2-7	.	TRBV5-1	CASSLGYEQYF	TGCGCCAGCAGCTTGGGGTACGAGCAGTACTTC
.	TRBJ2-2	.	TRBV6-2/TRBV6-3	CASSYSTGELFF	TGTGCCAGCAGTTACTCGACCGGGGAGCTGTTTTTT
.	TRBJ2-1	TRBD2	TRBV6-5	CASEGGGASNNEQFF	TGTGCCAGCGAGGGCGGGGGGGCCTCGAACAATGAGCAGTTCTTC
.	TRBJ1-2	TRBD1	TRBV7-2	CASSLRQGDLGYTF	TGTGCCAGCAGCTTAAGGCAGGGGGATCTTGGCTACACCTTC
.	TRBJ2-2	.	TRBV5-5	CASTSRGANTGELFF	TGTGCCAGCACCTCTCGGGGAGCGAACACCGGGGAGCTGTTTTTT
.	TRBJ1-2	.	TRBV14	CASSQVGIRAYYGYTF	TGTGCCAGCAGCCAAGTCGGTATCAGAGCCTACTATGGCTACACCTTC
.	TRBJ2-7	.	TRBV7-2	CASSFGGSVSYEQYF	TGTGCCAGCAGCTTCGGGGGAAGCGTCTCCTACGAGCAGTACTTC
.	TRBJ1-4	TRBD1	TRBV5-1	CASSPDREAKLFF	TGCGCCAGCAGCCCGGACAGGGAGGCAAAACTGTTTTTT
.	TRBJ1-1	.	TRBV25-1	CASSEYGSRYTEAFF	TGTGCCAGCAGTGAATATGGGAGTAGGTACACTGAAGCTTTCTTT
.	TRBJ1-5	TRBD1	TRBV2	CASSEGRGNNQPQHF	TGTGCCAGCAGTGAGGGCAGGGGGAACAATCAGCCCCAGCATTTT
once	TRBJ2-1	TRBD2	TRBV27	CASSALGGGSDNEQFF	TGTGCCAGCAGTGCCCTGGGCGGGGGGTCCGACAATGAGCAGTTCTTC
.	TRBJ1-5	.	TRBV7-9	CASSPDSQPQHF	TGTGCCAGCAGCCCGGACAGTCAGCCCCAGCATTTT
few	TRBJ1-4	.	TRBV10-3	CAISVRGPPNEKLFF	TGTGCCATCAGTGTTAGGGGACCGCCGAATGAAAAACTGTTTTTT
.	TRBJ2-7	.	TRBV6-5	CASSYSWRYEQYF	TGTGCCAGCAGTTACTCTTGGAGGTACGAGCAGTACTTC
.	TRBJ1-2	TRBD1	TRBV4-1	CASRAGTANYGYTF	TGCGCCAGCAGGGCCGGGACAGCGAATTATGGCTACACCTTC
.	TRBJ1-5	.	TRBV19	CASSIGEPQHF	TGTGCCAGTAGTATAGGGGAGCCCCAGCATTTT
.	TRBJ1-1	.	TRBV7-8	CASSLIPRNTEAFF	TGTGCCAGCAGCTTAATCCCCAGGAACACTGAAGCTTTCTTT
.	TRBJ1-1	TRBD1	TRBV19	CASTPSQGAGAFF	TGTGCCAGTACCCCCTCACAGGGGGCAGGAGCTTTCTTT
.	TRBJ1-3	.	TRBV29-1	CSVAVGSSGNTIYF	TGCAGCGTTGCAGTCGGATCCTCTGGAAACACCATATATTTT
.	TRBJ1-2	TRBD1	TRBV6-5	CASSGGQINYGYTF	TGTGCCAGCAGCGGGGGACAGATAAACTATGGCTACACCTTC
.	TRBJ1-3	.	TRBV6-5	CASSYGLGGLGNTIYF	TGTGCCAGCAGTTACGGACTTGGGGGGCTTGGAAACACCATATATTTT
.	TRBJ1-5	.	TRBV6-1	CASSEPGDLDPQHF	TGTGCCAGCAGTGAGCCAGGGGACTTAGATCCCCAGCATTTT